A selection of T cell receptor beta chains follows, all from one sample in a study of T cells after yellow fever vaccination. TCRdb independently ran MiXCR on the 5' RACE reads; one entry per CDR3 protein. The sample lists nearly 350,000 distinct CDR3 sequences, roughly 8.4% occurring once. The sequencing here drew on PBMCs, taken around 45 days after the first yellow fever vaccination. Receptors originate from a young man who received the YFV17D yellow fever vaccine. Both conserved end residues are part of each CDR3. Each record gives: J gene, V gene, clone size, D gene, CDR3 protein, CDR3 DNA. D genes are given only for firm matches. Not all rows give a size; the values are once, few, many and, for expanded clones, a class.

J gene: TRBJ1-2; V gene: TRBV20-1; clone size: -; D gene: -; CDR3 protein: CSARLPTAYYGYTF; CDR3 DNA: TGCAGTGCTAGACTCCCGACAGCTTACTATGGCTACACCTTC
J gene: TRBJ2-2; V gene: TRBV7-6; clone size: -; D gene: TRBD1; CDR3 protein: CASSLENRGVTGELFF; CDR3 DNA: TGTGCCAGCAGCTTAGAGAACAGGGGTGTGACCGGGGAGCTGTTTTTT
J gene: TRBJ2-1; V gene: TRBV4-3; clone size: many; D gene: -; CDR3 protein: CASSPGTASYNEQFF; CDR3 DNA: TGCGCCAGCAGCCCTGGGACCGCATCCTACAATGAGCAGTTCTTC
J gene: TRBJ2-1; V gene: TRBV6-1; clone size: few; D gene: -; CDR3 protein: CASSLSTSYNEQFF; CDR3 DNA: TGTGCCAGCAGTCTCTCCACTAGCTACAATGAGCAGTTCTTC
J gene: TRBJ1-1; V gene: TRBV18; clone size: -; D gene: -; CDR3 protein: CASSPPWGGSGEAFF; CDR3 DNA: TGTGCCAGCTCACCCCCCTGGGGGGGCTCGGGTGAAGCTTTCTTT
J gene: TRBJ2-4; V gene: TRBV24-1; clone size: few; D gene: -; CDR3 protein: CATSDLIPLAKNIQYF; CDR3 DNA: TGTGCCACCAGTGATTTAATCCCGCTAGCCAAAAACATTCAGTACTTC
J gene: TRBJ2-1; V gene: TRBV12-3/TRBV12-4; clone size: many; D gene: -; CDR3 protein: CASSFTEQFF; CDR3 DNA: TGTGCCAGCAGTTTCACTGAGCAGTTCTTC
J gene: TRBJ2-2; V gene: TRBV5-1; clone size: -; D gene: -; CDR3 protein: CASSPAANTGELFF; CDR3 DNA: TGCGCCAGCTCCCCGGCAGCGAACACCGGGGAGCTGTTTTTT
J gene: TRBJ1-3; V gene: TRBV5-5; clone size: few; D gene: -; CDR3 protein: CASSLDWQSGNTIYF; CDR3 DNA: TGTGCCAGCAGCTTGGATTGGCAGTCTGGAAACACCATATATTTT
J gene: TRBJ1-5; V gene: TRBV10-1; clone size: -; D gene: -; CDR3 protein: CASSESGIQPQHF; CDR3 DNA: TGCGCCAGCAGTGAGTCAGGTATTCAGCCCCAGCATTTT
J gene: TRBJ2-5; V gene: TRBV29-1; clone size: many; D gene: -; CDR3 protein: CSVEGTQETQYF; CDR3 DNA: TGCAGCGTTGAGGGGACTCAAGAGACCCAGTACTTC
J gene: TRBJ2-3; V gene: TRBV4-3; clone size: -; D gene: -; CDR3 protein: CASSPQRSGTDTQYF; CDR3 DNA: TGCGCCAGCAGCCCCCAGCGGTCTGGCACAGATACGCAGTATTTT
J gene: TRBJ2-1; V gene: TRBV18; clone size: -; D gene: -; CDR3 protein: CASSPLQGYNEQFF; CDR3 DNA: TGTGCCAGCTCACCTCTGCAGGGCTACAATGAGCAGTTCTTC
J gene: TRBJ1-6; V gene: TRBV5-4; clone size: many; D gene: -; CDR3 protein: CASSLGQNSPLHF; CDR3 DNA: TGTGCCAGCAGCTTGGGACAAAATTCACCCCTCCACTTT
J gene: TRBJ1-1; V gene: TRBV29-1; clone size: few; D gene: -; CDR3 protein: CSVEEIGGGYTEAFF; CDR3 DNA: TGCAGCGTTGAAGAGATTGGGGGGGGCTACACTGAAGCTTTCTTT
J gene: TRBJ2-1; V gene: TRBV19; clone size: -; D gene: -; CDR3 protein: CASSLQGINEQFF; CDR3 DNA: TGTGCCAGTAGTCTCCAGGGAATCAATGAGCAGTTCTTC
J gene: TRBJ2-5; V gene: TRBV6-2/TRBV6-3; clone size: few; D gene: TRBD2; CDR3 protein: CASIAGLAGDKYQETQYF; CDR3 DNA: TGTGCCAGCATCGCAGGGTTGGCGGGAGATAAGTACCAAGAGACCCAGTACTTC
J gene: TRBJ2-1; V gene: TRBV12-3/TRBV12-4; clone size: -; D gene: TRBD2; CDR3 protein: CASTRSGGAFNEQFF; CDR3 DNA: TGTGCCAGCACCCGTAGCGGGGGGGCCTTTAATGAGCAGTTCTTC
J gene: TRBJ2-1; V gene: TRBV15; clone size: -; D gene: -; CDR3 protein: CATSRGVEQFF; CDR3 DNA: TGTGCCACCAGCAGAGGGGTAGAGCAGTTCTTC
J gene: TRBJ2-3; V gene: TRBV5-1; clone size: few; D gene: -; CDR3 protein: CASSLAWDSQGDTQYF; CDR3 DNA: TGCGCCAGCAGCTTGGCTTGGGACTCCCAAGGGGATACGCAGTATTTT
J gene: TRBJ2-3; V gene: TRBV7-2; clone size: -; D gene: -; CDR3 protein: CASSLEPPGDTQYF; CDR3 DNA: TGTGCCAGCAGCTTAGAGCCCCCGGGAGATACGCAGTATTTT
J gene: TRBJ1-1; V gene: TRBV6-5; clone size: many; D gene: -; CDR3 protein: CASSYSQTRGSVTEAFF; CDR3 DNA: TGTGCCAGCAGTTACTCGCAAACTAGGGGCTCCGTCACTGAAGCTTTCTTT
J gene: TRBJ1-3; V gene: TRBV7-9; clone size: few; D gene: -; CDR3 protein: CASSSMGAASGNTIYF; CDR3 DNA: TGTGCCAGCAGCTCTATGGGAGCAGCCTCTGGAAACACCATATATTTT
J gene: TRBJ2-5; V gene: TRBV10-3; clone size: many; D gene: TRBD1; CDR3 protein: CAIRGDRSGETQYF; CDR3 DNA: TGTGCCATCAGGGGGGACAGGTCCGGGGAGACCCAGTACTTC
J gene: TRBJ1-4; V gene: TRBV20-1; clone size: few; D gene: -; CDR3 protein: CSARDRGTEKLFF; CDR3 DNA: TGCAGTGCTAGAGACAGGGGCACGGAAAAACTGTTTTTT
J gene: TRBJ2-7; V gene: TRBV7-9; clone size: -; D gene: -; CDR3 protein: CASSLAAANYELYF; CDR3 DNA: TGTGCCAGCAGCTTAGCGGCAGCCAACTACGAGCTGTACTTC
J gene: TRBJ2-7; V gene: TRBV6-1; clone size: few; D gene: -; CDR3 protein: CASSAPGGTTRRQYF; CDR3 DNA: TGTGCCAGCAGCGCTCCAGGCGGGACCACCCGTCGGCAGTACTTC
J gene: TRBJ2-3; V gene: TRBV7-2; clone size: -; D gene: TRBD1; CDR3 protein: CASSIQGATGTDTQYF; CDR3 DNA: TGTGCCAGCAGCATCCAGGGGGCAACGGGCACAGATACGCAGTATTTT
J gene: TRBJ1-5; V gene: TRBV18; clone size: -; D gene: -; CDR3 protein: CASSPRPVEGQPQHF; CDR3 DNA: TGTGCCAGCTCACCCCGTCCAGTCGAGGGGCAGCCCCAGCATTTT
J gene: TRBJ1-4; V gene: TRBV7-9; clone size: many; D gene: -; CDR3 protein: CAIDDLNEKLFF; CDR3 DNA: TGTGCCATCGATGATCTTAATGAAAAACTGTTTTTT
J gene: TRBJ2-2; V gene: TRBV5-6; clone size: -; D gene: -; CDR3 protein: CASSTYYRGTGELFF; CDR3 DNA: TGTGCCAGCAGCACGTACTATCGGGGCACCGGGGAGCTGTTTTTT
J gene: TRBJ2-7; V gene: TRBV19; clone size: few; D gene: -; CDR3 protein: CATRLADQTYEQYF; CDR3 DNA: TGTGCCACCAGGTTGGCAGACCAAACCTACGAGCAGTACTTC
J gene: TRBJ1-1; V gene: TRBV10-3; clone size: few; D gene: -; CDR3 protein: CASTSTNTEAFF; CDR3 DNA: TGTGCCAGCACATCCACTAACACTGAAGCTTTCTTT
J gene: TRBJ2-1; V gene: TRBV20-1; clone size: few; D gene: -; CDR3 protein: CSASPWGGAYNEQFF; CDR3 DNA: TGCAGTGCTAGCCCCTGGGGGGGCGCATACAATGAGCAGTTCTTC
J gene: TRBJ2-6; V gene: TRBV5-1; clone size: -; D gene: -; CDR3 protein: CASSLASMGSGANVLTF; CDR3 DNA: TGCGCCAGCAGCTTGGCCTCTATGGGCTCTGGGGCCAACGTCCTGACTTTC
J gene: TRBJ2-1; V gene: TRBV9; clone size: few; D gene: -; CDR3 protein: CASSVGGNNEQFF; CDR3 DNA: TGTGCCAGCAGCGTAGGCGGAAACAATGAGCAGTTCTTC
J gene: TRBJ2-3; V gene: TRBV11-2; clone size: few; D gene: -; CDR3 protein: CASSFRGQSYTDTQYF; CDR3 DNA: TGTGCCAGCAGCTTTCGGGGGCAGAGCTACACAGATACGCAGTATTTT
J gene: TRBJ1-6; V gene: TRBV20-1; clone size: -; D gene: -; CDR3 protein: CSALDSPEGSPLHF; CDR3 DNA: TGCAGTGCTCTGGACAGCCCCGAGGGGTCACCCCTCCACTTT
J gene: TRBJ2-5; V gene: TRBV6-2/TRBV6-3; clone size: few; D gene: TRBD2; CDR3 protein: CASSYGLAGSQETQYF; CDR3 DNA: TGTGCCAGCAGTTACGGACTAGCGGGGTCTCAAGAGACCCAGTACTTC
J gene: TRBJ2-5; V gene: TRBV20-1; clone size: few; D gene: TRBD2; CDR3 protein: CSARDPRGGYVKETQYF; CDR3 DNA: TGCAGTGCTAGAGATCCTCGGGGGGGTTACGTAAAAGAGACCCAGTACTTC
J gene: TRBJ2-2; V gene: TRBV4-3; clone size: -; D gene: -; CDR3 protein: CASSQEGPSAANTGELFF; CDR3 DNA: TGCGCCAGCAGCCAAGAAGGGCCTAGCGCCGCGAACACCGGGGAGCTGTTTTTT
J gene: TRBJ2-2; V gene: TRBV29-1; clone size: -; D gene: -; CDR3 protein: CSVTDPNTGELFF; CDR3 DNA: TGCAGCGTTACGGACCCTAACACCGGGGAGCTGTTTTTT
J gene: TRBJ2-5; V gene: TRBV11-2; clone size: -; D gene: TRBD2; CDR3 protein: CASSLWSGRDQYF; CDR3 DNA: TGTGCCAGCAGCTTGTGGTCAGGGAGGGACCAGTACTTC
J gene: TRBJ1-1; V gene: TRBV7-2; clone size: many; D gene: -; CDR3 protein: CASSIKGGRGEGAFF; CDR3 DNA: TGTGCCAGCAGCATCAAGGGGGGGCGAGGGGAGGGAGCTTTCTTT
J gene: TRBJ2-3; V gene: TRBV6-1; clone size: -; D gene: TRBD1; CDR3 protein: CASSPGTGIVRTDTQYF; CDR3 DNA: TGTGCCAGCAGTCCGGGGACAGGGATCGTACGCACAGATACGCAGTATTTT
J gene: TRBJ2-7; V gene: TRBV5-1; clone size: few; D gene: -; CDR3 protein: CASSAWNYEQYF; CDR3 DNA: TGCGCCAGCAGCGCGTGGAACTACGAGCAGTACTTC
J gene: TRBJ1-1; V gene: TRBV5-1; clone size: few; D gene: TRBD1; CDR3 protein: CASSHGTGGTEAFF; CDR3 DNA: TGCGCCAGCAGCCACGGGACAGGGGGGACTGAAGCTTTCTTT
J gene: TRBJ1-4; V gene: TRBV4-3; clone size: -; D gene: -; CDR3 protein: CASSQDPPKEKLFF; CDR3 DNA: TGCGCCAGCAGCCAAGATCCTCCCAAGGAAAAACTGTTTTTT
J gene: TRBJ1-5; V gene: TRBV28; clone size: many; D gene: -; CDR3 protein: CASNRYGNQPQHF; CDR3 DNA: TGTGCCAGCAACAGGTACGGCAATCAGCCCCAGCATTTT
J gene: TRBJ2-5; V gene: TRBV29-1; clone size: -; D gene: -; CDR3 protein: CSVEPEPWETQYF; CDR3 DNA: TGCAGCGTTGAACCGGAACCATGGGAGACCCAGTACTTC
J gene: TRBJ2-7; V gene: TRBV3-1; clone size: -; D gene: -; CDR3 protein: CASSQARLNSEQYF; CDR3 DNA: TGTGCCAGCAGCCAAGCCCGACTAAACTCCGAGCAGTACTTC
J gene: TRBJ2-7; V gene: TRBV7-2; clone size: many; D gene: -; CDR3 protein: CASSVGTSDPYEQYF; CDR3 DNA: TGTGCCAGCAGCGTAGGGACTTCCGACCCCTACGAGCAGTACTTC
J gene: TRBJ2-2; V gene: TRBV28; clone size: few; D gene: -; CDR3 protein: CASSLYPFRRTNTGELFF; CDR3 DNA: TGTGCCAGCAGTTTATATCCCTTTAGAAGAACGAACACCGGGGAGCTGTTTTTT
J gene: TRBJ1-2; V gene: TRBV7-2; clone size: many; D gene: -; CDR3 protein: CASSPAEGYTF; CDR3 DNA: TGTGCCAGCAGTCCCGCGGAGGGCTACACCTTC
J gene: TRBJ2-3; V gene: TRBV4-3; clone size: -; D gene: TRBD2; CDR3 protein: CASSPGTSGPESTDTQYF; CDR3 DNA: TGCGCCAGCAGCCCCGGGACTAGCGGGCCCGAAAGCACAGATACGCAGTATTTT
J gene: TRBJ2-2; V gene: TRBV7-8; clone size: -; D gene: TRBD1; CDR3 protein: CASSLPTRQGNTGELFF; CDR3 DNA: TGTGCCAGCAGCCTACCCACGCGACAGGGAAACACCGGGGAGCTGTTTTTT
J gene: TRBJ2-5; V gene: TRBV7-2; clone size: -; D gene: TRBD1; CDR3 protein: CASSVQGLALETQYF; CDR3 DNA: TGTGCCAGCAGCGTACAGGGGCTGGCATTGGAGACCCAGTACTTC
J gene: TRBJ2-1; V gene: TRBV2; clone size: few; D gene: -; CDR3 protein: CASSGMPYNEQFF; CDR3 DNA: TGTGCCAGCAGTGGTATGCCCTACAATGAGCAGTTCTTC
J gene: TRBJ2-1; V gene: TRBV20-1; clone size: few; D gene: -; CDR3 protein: CSAHRYLVTGEPYNEQFF; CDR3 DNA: TGCAGTGCTCACCGCTACTTAGTAACCGGGGAACCATACAATGAGCAGTTCTTC